This is a list of T cell receptor beta chains from one sample in a study of vaccination effects on CD4 cells after COVID-19. The table came from immunoSEQ multiplex PCR; TCRdb's copy has only in-frame clones and leaves some out. The sample contains about 26,000 clones, 75% to 85% of which appear only once. These TCRs are of unknown antigen specificity. The input for sequencing was CD4+ T cells from PBMCs cultured with HCoV-NL63 spike peptides, taken before COVID-19 vaccination. These receptors were obtained from a human donor who had a prior SARS-CoV-2 infection. Each CDR3 is given with its conserved first and last residue. Each record gives: D gene, clone size, V gene, J gene, CDR3 DNA, CDR3 protein. The D gene is left open where the match is weak. Size values are once, few and many counts, or a class for expanded clones, and some rows have none.

D: -; size: once; V: TRBV11-2; J: TRBJ1-4; DNA: TGTGCCAGCAGCTTAGGTCAGGGAAATGAAAAACTGTTTTTT; CDR3: CASSLGQGNEKLFF
D: TRBD1; size: -; V: TRBV6-5; J: TRBJ2-5; DNA: TGTGCCAGCAGGCCTCGGACAGGGGTAGAGACCCAGTACTTC; CDR3: CASRPRTGVETQYF
D: -; size: -; V: TRBV21-1; J: TRBJ1-3; DNA: TGTGCCAGCAGCAAAGAAGGCCGGGGGGGTGGCTCAGGAAACACCATATATTTT; CDR3: CASSKEGRGGGSGNTIYF
D: -; size: -; V: TRBV7-2; J: TRBJ2-2; DNA: TGTGCCAGCAGCCTGGGACCCAAAAACACCGGGGAGCTGTTTTTT; CDR3: CASSLGPKNTGELFF
D: TRBD2; size: -; V: TRBV27; J: TRBJ2-3; DNA: TGTGCCAGCAGTCGGTCCTTTCGGGAGGGCCGATTAGATGATACGCAGTATTTT; CDR3: CASSRSFREGRLDDTQYF
D: -; size: -; V: TRBV3-1/TRBV3-2; J: TRBJ1-2; DNA: TGTGCCAGCAGCCAAGCTTTGACAGTCAATGGCTACACCTTC; CDR3: CASSQALTVNGYTF
D: -; size: -; V: TRBV19; J: TRBJ1-4; DNA: TGTGCCAGTAGACGGTTGGACGGAGTTAATGAAAAACTGTTTTTT; CDR3: CASRRLDGVNEKLFF
D: TRBD2; size: once; V: TRBV5-1; J: TRBJ2-7; DNA: TGCGCCAGCAGCTTAACGCGGGGGGTCCCTTCCTACGAGCAGTACTTC; CDR3: CASSLTRGVPSYEQYF
D: TRBD2; size: -; V: TRBV9; J: TRBJ2-2; DNA: TGTGCCAGCAGCGTAGGACTAGCGGGAGCTTACGGGGAGCTGTTTTTT; CDR3: CASSVGLAGAYGELFF
D: -; size: once; V: TRBV23-1; J: TRBJ2-5; DNA: TGCGCCAGCAGTCAATCTAGACAGGCTAAAGAGACCCAGTACTTC; CDR3: CASSQSRQAKETQYF
D: TRBD1; size: -; V: TRBV24-1; J: TRBJ2-6; DNA: TGTGCCACCAGTGATTTTAAGGGGGACAGGGGGCGCGTCGGTGGGGCCAACGTCCTGACTTTC; CDR3: CATSDFKGDRGRVGGANVLTF
D: -; size: large; V: TRBV6-5; J: TRBJ2-7; DNA: TGTGCCAGCAGTTCAACAGGGTTTTCCTCCTACGAGCAGTACTTC; CDR3: CASSSTGFSSYEQYF
D: TRBD1; size: -; V: TRBV28; J: TRBJ1-2; DNA: TGTGCCAGCAGTTCGGGACAGGGTTCGAAAGGCTACACCTTC; CDR3: CASSSGQGSKGYTF
D: -; size: few; V: TRBV5-1; J: TRBJ2-1; DNA: TGCGCCAGCAGCTTGTCAGTCCCTCCGGACAATGAGCAGTTCTTC; CDR3: CASSLSVPPDNEQFF
D: -; size: -; V: TRBV7-3; J: TRBJ2-1; DNA: TGTGCCAGCAGCTTCCTCGGGAGCTCCTACAATGAGCAGTTCTTC; CDR3: CASSFLGSSYNEQFF
D: -; size: once; V: TRBV20-1; J: TRBJ2-3; DNA: TGCAGTGCTAGTCGCGTCGGCACGAGACTAACAGATACGCAGTATTTT; CDR3: CSASRVGTRLTDTQYF
D: -; size: -; V: TRBV9; J: TRBJ2-2; DNA: TGTGCCAGCAGCGTAGCCAGCGGGGAGCTGTTTTTT; CDR3: CASSVASGELFF
D: TRBD1; size: -; V: TRBV24-1; J: TRBJ1-1; DNA: TGTGCCACCAGCCCGGGACAGGGGGACACTGAAGCTTTCTTT; CDR3: CATSPGQGDTEAFF
D: -; size: -; V: TRBV11-3; J: TRBJ2-3; DNA: TGTGCCAGCAGCTTAGATGGAGCCGGAGATACGCAGTATTTT; CDR3: CASSLDGAGDTQYF
D: TRBD2; size: -; V: TRBV5-1; J: TRBJ2-7; DNA: TGCGCCAGCAGGTGGACTAGCGACTACGAGCAGTACTTC; CDR3: CASRWTSDYEQYF
D: -; size: -; V: TRBV14; J: TRBJ1-2; DNA: TGTGCCAGCAGCTCTACAGGCCGAGCTACCTATGGCTACACCTTC; CDR3: CASSSTGRATYGYTF
D: -; size: -; V: TRBV30; J: TRBJ1-2; DNA: TGTGCCTGGAGTTTGCCCGAATTTGACTATGGCTACACCTTC; CDR3: CAWSLPEFDYGYTF
D: -; size: -; V: TRBV9; J: TRBJ2-2; DNA: TGTGCCAGCAAGATTGGCTACACCGGGGAGCTGTTTTTT; CDR3: CASKIGYTGELFF